This T cell receptor beta chain was sequenced during a study of pediatric ulcerative colitis. Study-wide results and limits: Repertoires came from total lymphocyte DNA, so rare subsets like regulatory T cells may be missed.

Profiling relied on immunoSEQ multiplex PCR, and the TCRdb table lists in-frame clones only, not all of them. The table records 1,400 to 1,500 clones, about 90% of them present only once. Ulcerative colitis patients received no immunosuppressive medication before the diagnostic colonoscopy. As to this clone: Its antigen is as yet unknown.

Germline assignment: CDR1 SGHTA and CDR2 FQGTGA. The CDR3 sequence is 15 residues long. V shed 5 bases, J shed 9 bases, and the junction held 13 bases outside the gene matches. The V call is TRBV7-3, the J call TRBJ2-1; 7 bases are shared with TRBD1. This sequence originates from a boy aged 5-17 years with severe ulcerative colitis. Sequencing input: blood. The CDR3, as DNA: TGTGCCAGCAGCGGGTCTGGGACAGTTCGCCGTGAGCAGTTCTTC. Protein sequence: CASSGSGTVRREQFF.